Below are 14 T cell receptor beta chains sequenced from a single sample in a study of blood T cells in healthy people across ages. The use of a sample-barcoded 5' primer and a J-beta primer mix characterized a second PCR of about 7 to 12 cycles. TCRdb processed the 5' RACE reads anew with MiXCR; each CDR3 protein has one entry. Here the sample spans about 640,000 distinct CDR3 sequences, roughly 31% being singletons. Sequenced material: blood. Receptors originate from a woman aged 80 or over in good health.

V is TRBV5-6 and J is TRBJ1-6; D ambiguous. Germline CDR1 reads SGHDT; CDR2 reads YYEEEE. Trimming took 2 bases from V and 1 from J, leaving 13 bases between them. The CDR3 has 17 residues. CDR3 protein: CASSFPLGGSYNSPLHF. The CDR3 nucleotides read TGTGCCAGCAGCTTCCCCCTAGGAGGGTCCTATAATTCACCCCTCCACTTT.

The chain is built from TRBV7-2 and TRBJ2-5, with 8 bases aligning to TRBD1. Unmatched junction bases numbered 9, after V lost 1 base and J lost 5 bases. Looked up from germline, CDR1 is SGHTA and CDR2 is FQGNSA. The CDR3 runs 16 residues. DNA for the CDR3: TGTGCCAGCAGCTTAGGGGGGCAGGGGGCGGGGGAGACCCAGTACTTC. Protein: CASSLGGQGAGETQYF. Using reference TRBV7-2 and TRBJ2-5 for the parts outside the CDR3, the full variable domain is GAGVSQSPSNKVTEKGKDVELRCDPISGHTALYWYRQSLGQGLEFLIYFQGNSAPDKSGLPSDRFSAERTGGSVSTLTIQRTQQEDSAVYLCASSLGGQGAGETQYFGPGTRLLVL.

This clonotype was found a few times. The chain recombines TRBV6-1 with TRBJ1-4, with D possibly matching TRBD1 (6 bases). CDR1 MNHNS and CDR2 SASEGT come from the germline V gene. The CDR3 covers 14 residues. V lost 6 bases to trimming and J lost 7 bases, with 15 bases between them. In DNA, the CDR3 is TGTGCCAGCAGCCCCCAGGGGAGTAGTGAAAAACTGTTTTTT. The encoded protein is CASSPQGSSEKLFF.

With regard to this clonotype: An end of the junction differs from the germline gene, which may be a read error. V is TRBV10-3 and J is TRBJ2-7; D gene unclear. The V gene's germline CDR1 is ENHRY and CDR2 SYGVKD. The CDR3 contains 16 residues. CDR3 residues: CAISESLPTSSYEQYF. CDR3 bases: TGTGCCATCAGTGAGTCTCTACCGACCAGCTCCTACGAGCAATACTTC.

The CDR3 region has the DNA TGTGCCAGCACACTACAGGGGGCGAGCTCCTACAATGAGCAGTACTTC. Residues: CASTLQGASSYNEQYF. V gene TRBV12-3 or TRBV12-4 combines with J gene TRBJ2-1; 9 bases are shared with TRBD1. TRBJ2-7 explains the end of the DNA better; the J call may be wrong. This CDR3 has 16 amino acids.

This rearrangement joins TRBV2 to TRBJ2-5, with D perhaps matching TRBD2 (6 bases). The V end was cut by 6 bases, the J end by 5 bases, with 16 bases between. This CDR3 has 14 amino acids. CDR1 and CDR2 from the germline V gene are SNHLY and FYNNEI. The CDR3 region is CASRGLTLRETQYF. The CDR3 DNA sequence: TGTGCCAGCAGAGGACTAACCCTCCGGGAGACCCAGTACTTC.

This clonotype was picked up a small number of times. The junction does not match germline at one end; this may be a read error. The V gene is TRBV7-9, the J gene TRBJ2-5; D is uncertain. The CDR3 length is 13 residues. CDR1 and CDR2 (germline): SEHNR, FQNEAQ (reference sequence). CDR3 sequence reads: CAGSLVGQETQYF. In DNA form, the CDR3 reads TGTGCCGGCAGCTTAGTGGGGCAAGAGACCCAGTACTTC. Filled out from reference TRBV7-9 and TRBJ2-5, the complete variable domain reads DTGVSQNPRHKITKRGQNVTFRCDPISEHNRLYWYRQTLGQGPEFLTYFQNEAQLEKSRLLSDRFSAERPKGSFSTLEIQRTEQGDSAMYLCAGSLVGQETQYFGPGTRLLVL.

Ten or more counts support this clonotype. The rearrangement joins TRBV15 to TRBJ2-5, with TRBD1 matching 7 bases. The CDR3 consists of 15 residues. The V and J ends lost 0 bases and 4 bases, in that order; junction bases with no gene match: 5. From germline, CDR1 is LNHNV and CDR2 YYDKDF (reference sequence). The CDR3 is CATSRDQAGGETQYF. In DNA, the CDR3 is TGTGCCACCAGCAGAGATCAAGCAGGGGGAGAGACCCAGTACTTC.

CDR3 protein: CASSTGDPYNEQFF. DNA of the CDR3: TGTGCCAGCAGCACGGGGGACCCCTACAATGAGCAGTTCTTC. The V call is TRBV28, the J call TRBJ2-1, with D perhaps matching TRBD2 (6 bases). Germline V lookup: CDR1 MDHEN, CDR2 SYDVKM. V gave up 6 bases and J gave up 2 bases, with 11 bases separating them. The CDR3 runs to 14 residues.

This clonotype was picked up many times. In DNA form, the CDR3 reads TGTGCCAGCAGGGAACTAGGTTCCTACGAGCAGTACTTC. This encodes CASRELGSYEQYF. The V call is TRBV6-6, the J call TRBJ2-7, with D tentatively TRBD2 (5 bases). Trimming took off 6 bases at V and 1 base at J, with 10 bases between the two ends. Germline V gives CDR1 MNHNY, CDR2 SVGAGI (reference sequence). The CDR3 length is 13 residues.

With regard to this clonotype: One junction end disagrees with the germline gene, perhaps due to a read error. The gene calls are TRBV11-2 and TRBJ2-5; no reliable D call. This CDR3 has 12 residues. Germline lookup yields CDR1 SGHAT and CDR2 FQNNGV. CDR3 in amino acids: CAGSSLTETQYF. Written as DNA, the CDR3 is TGTGCCGGCAGCTCCCTCACAGAGACCCAGTACTTC.

The rearrangement uses TRBV3-1 and TRBJ1-2; D may be TRBD1 (5 bases). V was trimmed by 0 bases and J by 4 bases, leaving 9 bases between them. The CDR3 runs 14 residues. The germline V gene encodes CDR1 LGHDT and CDR2 YNNKEL (reference sequence). The CDR3 region is CASSQDRGLYGYTF. The CDR3 DNA sequence: TGTGCCAGCAGCCAAGATCGGGGACTCTATGGCTACACCTTC.

In this sample, this clonotype turned up many times. The chain carries TRBV6-2 or TRBV6-3 and TRBJ2-5; D remains ambiguous. Germline lookup yields CDR1 MNHEY and CDR2 SVGEGT. The CDR3 loop spans 11 amino acids. V gave up 5 bases and J gave up 6 bases, with 7 bases separating them. In DNA form, the CDR3 reads TGTGCCAGCAGTGACCCCCAGACCCAGTACTTC. It is translated as CASSDPQTQYF.

This clonotype occurred many times. This chain connects TRBV7-2 to TRBJ2-2; TRBD2 matches at 10 bases. The CDR3 consists of 16 residues. Germline CDR1 reads SGHTA; CDR2 reads FQGNSA. V shed 3 bases and J 1 base; nucleotides not matched to a gene: 2. The CDR3 coding sequence is TGTGCCAGCAGCTTGGTAGCGGGGGGGAACACCGGGGAGCTGTTTTTT. Amino acids: CASSLVAGGNTGELFF.